A selection of T cell receptor beta chains follows, all from one sample in a study of blood T cell repertoires in COVID-19. Clones were read by immunoSEQ multiplex PCR, and TCRdb kept only the in-frame ones, dropping some. Of about 190,000 clones listed, about four fifths are singletons. Input material: peripheral blood. The receptors originated from a woman of 80 years or more with active or convalescent COVID-19. CDR3s include the opening cysteine and the closing phenylalanine or tryptophan. Fields, in order: V gene, J gene, D gene, clone size, CDR3 protein, CDR3 DNA. D genes are given only for firm matches. Not every row has a clone size; where given, it reads once, few, many or a size class.

TRBV29-1,TRBJ2-7,NA,NA,CSAQTMAGSYEQYF,TGCAGCGCCCAAACGATGGCAGGGTCCTACGAGCAGTACTTC
TRBV24-1,TRBJ2-5,TRBD1,NA,CATSDQQGMETQYF,TGTGCCACCAGTGATCAACAGGGGATGGAGACCCAGTACTTC
TRBV5-6,TRBJ2-2,TRBD1,NA,CASSRAEDRVWDTGELFF,TGTGCCAGCAGCCGAGCCGAGGACAGGGTGTGGGACACCGGGGAGCTGTTTTTT
TRBV19,TRBJ1-1,NA,NA,CASSIWQREAFF,TGTGCCAGTAGTATCTGGCAGCGCGAAGCTTTCTTT
TRBV28,TRBJ2-7,TRBD1,NA,CASSLRTGTGGNEQYF,TGTGCCAGCAGTTTACGAACCGGGACAGGGGGCAACGAGCAGTACTTC
TRBV7-9,TRBJ2-5,TRBD1,NA,CASSPRDSLAPQYF,TGTGCCAGCAGCCCCCGGGACAGCCTCGCGCCCCAGTACTTC
TRBV30,TRBJ1-5,NA,once,CAWPRRGDRVNQPQHF,TGTGCCTGGCCCCGCCGGGGGGACCGAGTGAATCAGCCCCAGCATTTT
TRBV29-1,TRBJ1-1,TRBD1,NA,CSVDPSTGGDTEAFF,TGCAGCGTCGATCCCTCGACAGGGGGGGACACTGAAGCTTTCTTT
TRBV30,TRBJ2-4,NA,NA,CAWMSRGPFLNIQYF,TGTGCCTGGATGTCCAGGGGCCCCTTTTTGAACATTCAGTACTTC
TRBV9,TRBJ2-1,NA,NA,CASSPTTAHNEQFF,TGTGCCAGCAGCCCAACGACAGCCCACAATGAGCAGTTCTTC
TRBV3-1/TRBV3-2,TRBJ2-3,NA,NA,CASSHSGDRVDYSTDTQYF,TGTGCCAGCAGCCACTCGGGGGACAGAGTAGATTATAGCACAGATACGCAGTATTTT
TRBV19,TRBJ2-7,TRBD1,NA,CASGDRGRLNSYEQYF,TGTGCCAGTGGGGACAGGGGGCGTCTTAACTCCTACGAGCAGTACTTC
TRBV28,TRBJ2-5,NA,NA,CASRLQGKETQYF,TGTGCCAGCAGGCTACAGGGAAAAGAGACCCAGTACTTC
TRBV29-1,TRBJ2-7,TRBD2,NA,CSVTSGYEQYF,TGCAGCGTGACTAGCGGGTACGAGCAGTACTTC
TRBV28,TRBJ1-2,TRBD1,NA,CASSSPLGQGNYGYTF,TGTGCCAGCAGTTCGCCCCTGGGACAGGGGAACTATGGCTACACCTTC
TRBV5-1,TRBJ1-5,NA,NA,CASSFAHKTYSNQPQHF,TGCGCCAGCAGCTTTGCACACAAGACTTATAGCAATCAGCCCCAGCATTTT
TRBV6-5,TRBJ1-1,TRBD1,NA,CASSYGIRGNEAFF,TGTGCCAGCAGTTATGGAATCAGGGGGAATGAAGCTTTCTTT
TRBV2,TRBJ2-2,NA,NA,CASSDAGSPANTGELFF,TGTGCCAGCAGTGATGCGGGTAGCCCCGCGAACACCGGGGAGCTGTTTTTT
TRBV5-1,TRBJ2-3,NA,NA,CASSLEGTDTQYF,TGCGCCAGCAGCTTAGAGGGTACAGATACGCAGTATTTT
TRBV9,TRBJ2-1,TRBD2,NA,CASSAPGTSGAPEQFF,TGTGCCAGCAGCGCCCCGGGGACTAGCGGGGCCCCAGAGCAGTTCTTC
TRBV6-5,TRBJ1-6,TRBD1,NA,CASSLTGDNSPLHF,TGTGCCAGCAGTTTGACAGGGGATAATTCACCCCTCCACTTT
TRBV7-6,TRBJ2-3,TRBD2,NA,CASSGLFRGLAAQDTQYF,TGTGCCAGCAGCGGGCTCTTTCGGGGACTAGCGGCGCAAGATACGCAGTATTTT
TRBV20-1,TRBJ2-1,TRBD2,NA,CSASFLAGVGEQFF,TGCAGTGCTAGTTTTCTAGCGGGAGTTGGTGAGCAGTTCTTC
TRBV7-3,TRBJ1-5,NA,NA,CASSLTGQINQPQHF,TGTGCCAGCAGCTTAACGGGGCAGATCAATCAGCCCCAGCATTTT
TRBV6-5,TRBJ1-4,NA,NA,CASSYSIRGNNEKLFF,TGTGCCAGCAGTTACTCGATCAGGGGAAACAATGAAAAACTGTTTTTT
TRBV5-1,TRBJ2-2,TRBD2,NA,CASSFTSGVSGELFF,TGCGCCAGCAGCTTCACTAGCGGGGTCAGCGGGGAGCTGTTTTTT
TRBV19,TRBJ2-1,NA,NA,CASTSGLAGGEQFF,NA
TRBV5-1,TRBJ1-1,NA,NA,CASSLAQREGRGTEAFF,TGCGCCAGCAGCTTGGCCCAGAGGGAGGGAAGGGGAACTGAAGCTTTCTTT
TRBV7-3,TRBJ2-7,TRBD1,NA,CASSLGTGVHEQYF,TGTGCCAGCAGCCTTGGGACAGGGGTACACGAGCAGTACTTC
TRBV29-1,TRBJ2-5,TRBD1,NA,CSVEWGQPAQYF,TGCAGCGTTGAGTGGGGACAGCCGGCCCAGTACTTC
TRBV5-1,TRBJ2-3,TRBD2,NA,CASSPGTSGRLDTQYF,TGCGCCAGCAGCCCTGGGACTAGCGGGAGGCTGGATACGCAGTATTTT
TRBV7-3,TRBJ2-3,TRBD1,few,CASSSPRDRGRTDTQYF,TGTGCCAGCAGCTCCCCTCGGGACAGGGGGCGGACAGATACGCAGTATTTT
TRBV18,TRBJ1-2,NA,NA,CASSPPNRPDYGYTF,TGTGCCAGCTCACCACCTAATCGTCCCGACTATGGCTACACCTTC
TRBV2,TRBJ2-7,NA,NA,CASSDFLLLEQYF,TGTGCCAGCAGTGACTTCCTTCTACTGGAGCAGTACTTC
TRBV11-3,TRBJ2-1,NA,NA,CASSLAASSYNEQFF,TGTGCCAGCAGCTTAGCCGCCAGCTCCTACAATGAGCAGTTCTTC
TRBV5-1,TRBJ2-7,TRBD1,many,CASSTGQGLGYEQYF,TGCGCCAGCAGCACGGGACAGGGATTGGGCTACGAGCAGTACTTC
TRBV7-9,TRBJ1-4,NA,NA,CASSLIAAGQMNEKLFF,TGTGCCAGCAGCTTAATCGCCGCTGGGCAGATGAATGAAAAACTGTTTTTT
TRBV19,TRBJ1-5,TRBD1,NA,CASRSPGTGQGNQPQHF,TGTGCCAGTAGATCGCCCGGGACAGGGCAAGGCAATCAGCCCCAGCATTTT
TRBV5-1,TRBJ2-1,NA,NA,CASRESASSYNEQFF,TGCGCCAGCAGAGAAAGCGCGAGCTCCTACAATGAGCAGTTCTTC
TRBV9,TRBJ2-5,TRBD2,NA,CASSAVRTSGNQETQYF,TGTGCCAGCAGCGCCGTCCGGACTAGCGGGAACCAAGAGACCCAGTACTTC